Each of the 26 T cell receptor beta chains below was sequenced from the same sample in a study of T and B cells in COVID-19 patients. Each TRB amplification used roughly 220-550 ng of genomic DNA from blood. BIOMED2 TRB-A/B primer pools were used in multiplex TRB PCR. TCRdb reanalysed the multiplex PCR reads using MiXCR and keeps one entry per CDR3 protein. In the table there are 5,000 or so distinct CDR3 sequences, nearly 20% of which are singletons. The sequencing input was blood. The origin of the receptors is a human donor who had recovered from COVID-19.

This clonotype is labeled medium-sized. This rearrangement joins TRBV7-2 to TRBJ2-1; D uncertain. This CDR3 comprises 14 residues. Germline V gene sequence: CDR1 SGHTA, CDR2 FQGNSA. Trimming took off 2 bases at V and 6 bases at J, with 11 bases between the two ends. CDR3: CASSLSSRVNEQFF. DNA of the CDR3: TGTGCCAGCAGCTTAAGTTCTAGGGTCAATGAGCAGTTCTTC. Supplemented by reference TRBV7-2 and TRBJ2-1, the full variable domain reads GAGVSQSPSNKVTEKGKDVELRCDPISGHTALYWYRQSLGQGLEFLIYFQGNSAPDKSGLPSDRFSAERTGGSVSTLTIQRTQQEDSAVYLCASSLSSRVNEQFFGPGTRLTVL.

This clonotype was detected a few times. The J gene is TRBJ1-2, the V gene TRBV4-3; no clear D gene. The V end was cut by 1 base, the J end by 4 bases, with 16 bases between. CDR1 and CDR2 from the germline V gene are LGHNA and YSLEER. This CDR3 is 16 amino acids long. The CDR3 protein is CASSQVSTLSFYGYTF. The DNA of the CDR3 is TGCGCCAGCAGCCAAGTCAGCACGCTCTCTTTCTATGGCTACACCTTC.

CDR3 region: CASSHSGTSGNEQFF. DNA of the CDR3: TGTGCCAGCTCACACTCCGGGACTAGCGGAAATGAGCAGTTCTTC. The V call is TRBV18, the J call TRBJ2-1, with 11 bases fitting TRBD2. Germline V lookup: CDR1 KGHSH, CDR2 LQKENI. Germline trimming cut 4 bases from V and 7 bases from J; bases unmatched to any gene: 6. The CDR3 loop spans 15 amino acids.

This clonotype has only a few counts. This chain links TRBV29-1 with TRBJ2-7; D is perhaps TRBD1 or TRBD2 (5 bases each). Germline-derived CDR1 and CDR2 are SQVTM and ANQGSEA. The CDR3 runs 11 residues. Deletions cut 1 base from V and 5 bases from J, with 6 bases between. CDR3 nucleotide sequence: TGCAGCGTTGAAGGGGGGAACGAGCAGTACTTC. Translating gives CSVEGGNEQYF.

This clonotype has only a few counts. The chain uses TRBV5-8 and TRBJ2-3; 12 positions agree with TRBD2. Trimming at V came to 1 base and at J to 7 bases, leaving 4 bases not matched to a gene. The CDR3 runs 15 residues. The germline CDR1 and CDR2 sequences are SGHTS and YDEGEE. The CDR3 coding sequence is TGTGCCAGCAGCTTGAGACTAGCGGGAGTAAATACGCAGTATTTT. It specifies CASSLRLAGVNTQYF. The full variable domain, with the rest looked up from reference TRBV5-8 and TRBJ2-3, is EAGVTQSPTHLIKTRGQQATLRCSPISGHTSVYWYQQALGLGLQFLLWYDEGEERNRGNFPPRFSGRQFPNYSSELNVNALELEDSALYLCASSLRLAGVNTQYFGPGTRLTVL.

This clonotype was picked up many times. The chain uses TRBV10-3 and TRBJ1-2; no clear D. The CDR3 runs 13 residues. Trimming took off 6 bases at V and 3 bases at J, with 11 bases between the two ends. Germline CDR1 and CDR2: ENHRY and SYGVKD. DNA for the CDR3: TGTGCCATCAGGGAAGGAGGGTACTATGGCTACACCTTC. It encodes CAIREGGYYGYTF.

The chain employs TRBV15 and TRBJ2-3; TRBD2 is a possible D gene (7 bases). Looked up from germline, CDR1 is LNHNV and CDR2 is YYDKDF (reference sequence). The CDR3 is made up of 15 amino acids. The V gene lost 0 bases and the J gene lost 6 bases, with 13 bases spanning the gap. The CDR3 spells CATSRDLAGADTQYF. CDR3 nucleotide sequence: TGTGCCACCAGCAGAGACCTGGCGGGGGCGGATACGCAGTATTTT. The full variable domain, in which reference TRBV15 and TRBJ2-3 provide the parts outside the CDR3, is DAMVIQNPRYQVTQFGKPVTLSCSQTLNHNVMYWYQQKSSQAPKLLFHYYDKDFNNEADTPDNFQSRRPNTSFCFLDIRSPGLGDTAMYLCATSRDLAGADTQYFGPGTRLTVL.

To note about this clonotype: A much larger clone differs from this one at a single base, so this may be a read error. V and J are TRBV6-5 and TRBJ1-1; D possibly corresponds to TRBD1 (6 bases). V lost 8 bases and J lost 1, with 14 bases in between. The CDR3 length is 14 residues. Germline V gene data show CDR1 as MNHEY and CDR2 as SVGAGI. The CDR3 sequence is CASGGHRENTEAFF. The CDR3, as DNA: TGTGCCAGCGGGGGGCACAGGGAGAACACTGAAGCTTTCTTT.

Sample share makes this clonotype medium-sized. CDR3 in amino acids: CASSLGQGQFYEQYF. CDR3 DNA: TGTGCCAGCAGTTTAGGGCAGGGGCAATTCTACGAGCAGTACTTC. The rearrangement uses TRBV12-3 or TRBV12-4 and TRBJ2-7; maybe TRBD1 (6 bases). V was pared by 1 base and J by 3 bases, with 13 bases between. CDR3 length: 15 residues.

This clonotype is medium-sized within its sample. The genes are TRBV12-3 or TRBV12-4 and TRBJ1-4, with D hard to call. V lost 5 bases, J lost 0 bases, and 7 bases lay in between. This CDR3 region has 14 residues. The CDR3 sequence: CASSRSATNEKLFF. CDR3 DNA sequence: TGTGCCAGCAGTCGTAGTGCAACTAATGAAAAACTGTTTTTT.

There are many counts of this clonotype. The chain combines TRBV6-1 with TRBJ1-4; no firm D call. The V end was cut by 3 bases, the J end by 4 bases, with 15 bases between. The germline V gene has CDR1 MNHNS and CDR2 SASEGT. The CDR3 is made up of 16 amino acids. The CDR3 protein is CASSEGPGRINEKLFF. The CDR3 DNA sequence: TGTGCCAGCAGTGAGGGTCCCGGACGGATTAATGAAAAACTGTTTTTT.

This clonotype qualifies as medium-sized. The V gene is TRBV18, the J gene TRBJ2-1; weak D call: TRBD2 (6 bases). Looked up from germline, CDR1 is KGHSH and CDR2 is LQKENI. The CDR3 runs to 17 residues. The ends were cut back, 6 bases at V and 4 bases at J, with 22 bases in the middle. The CDR3 DNA follows: TGTGCCAGCTCGCCCGGCCAGTCCCGGGACTTTTACAATGAGCAGTTCTTC. This codes for CASSPGQSRDFYNEQFF. The full variable domain, with the rest looked up from reference TRBV18 and TRBJ2-1, is NAGVMQNPRHLVRRRGQEARLRCSPMKGHSHVYWYRQLPEEGLKFMVYLQKENIIDESGMPKERFSAEFPKEGPSILRIQQVVRGDSAAYFCASSPGQSRDFYNEQFFGPGTRLTVL.

This clonotype was seen just once. In DNA, the CDR3 is TGTGCCAGCAGTTCCGAGGACAGGGGGCCCCGGCATGGCTACACCTTC. Its protein product is CASSSEDRGPRHGYTF. The genes are TRBV12-3 or TRBV12-4 and TRBJ1-2; 11 bases are shared with TRBD1. The junction had 10 bases not matched to a gene; V was cut back by 4 bases and J by 6 bases. CDR3 size: 16 residues.

In its sample, this clonotype was seen many times. The J gene is TRBJ1-5, the V gene TRBV6-2 or TRBV6-3; possible D gene TRBD1, 6 bases. Germline values: CDR1 MNHEY, CDR2 SVGEGT. The CDR3 loop spans 13 amino acids. V shed 8 bases and J shed 0 bases, with 8 bases lying between them. CDR3 sequence reads: CASGGYSNQPQHF. The DNA for the CDR3 is TGTGCCAGCGGGGGCTATAGCAATCAGCCCCAGCATTTT.

Relative to its sample, this clonotype is medium-sized. The chain carries TRBV5-4 and TRBJ2-3, with D hard to call. Germline CDR1 and CDR2: SGHNT and YYREEE (reference sequence). The CDR3 is 14 amino acids. V was trimmed by 1 base and J by 4 bases, leaving 10 bases between them. CDR3 coding DNA: TGTGCCAGCAGCTTGAGGTCCGCCCCAGATACGCAGTATTTT. Translating gives CASSLRSAPDTQYF.

This clonotype was seen a handful of times. The chain joins TRBV5-1 to TRBJ2-7, with 14 bases fitting TRBD2. Per germline, CDR1 SGHRS and CDR2 YFSETQ. This CDR3 spans 16 amino acids. The ends lost 5 bases at V and 2 bases at J; junction bases unmatched: 6. CDR3 residues: CASSRLTSGRAYEQYF. CDR3 nucleotide sequence: TGCGCCAGCAGTAGATTGACTAGCGGGAGGGCCTACGAGCAGTACTTC. The entire variable domain, with the rest obtained from reference TRBV5-1 and TRBJ2-7, is as follows: KAGVTQTPRYLIKTRGQQVTLSCSPISGHRSVSWYQQTPGQGLQFLFEYFSETQRNKGNFPGRFSGRQFSNSRSEMNVSTLELGDSALYLCASSRLTSGRAYEQYFGPGTRLTVT.

V gene TRBV20-1 combines with J gene TRBJ1-6; a weak D match, TRBD1 (5 bases). The germline V gene has CDR1 DFQATT and CDR2 SNEGSKA (reference sequence). The CDR3 totals 15 residues. V dropped 1 base and J dropped 7 bases, with 14 bases sitting between them. The CDR3 here is CSARAPPGKNSPLHF. The CDR3 DNA is TGCAGTGCTAGAGCTCCCCCAGGGAAGAATTCACCCCTCCACTTT.

This clonotype is labeled medium-sized. The rearrangement joins TRBV27 to TRBJ2-1; D is possibly TRBD2 (6 bases). Per germline, CDR1 MNHEY and CDR2 SMNVEV (reference sequence). This CDR3 is 14 amino acids long. V lost 5 bases to trimming and J lost 6 bases, with 14 bases between them. This CDR3 is CASSLRDSLNEQFF. DNA for the CDR3: TGTGCCAGCAGTCTCCGGGACTCCCTCAATGAGCAGTTCTTC.

By sample fraction, this clonotype is medium-sized. The CDR3 protein is CASSSAGTGFSPLHF. Here the CDR3 DNA reads TGTGCCAGCAGTTCCGCCGGGACAGGGTTTTCACCCCTCCACTTT. The chain has TRBV5-4 and TRBJ1-6, with 9 bases matching TRBD1. The CDR3 has 15 amino acids. J lost 9 bases, V lost 5 bases, and 9 bases had no gene match. CDR1 and CDR2 (germline): SGHNT, YYREEE (reference sequence). The full variable domain, in which reference TRBV5-4 and TRBJ1-6 provide the parts outside the CDR3, is ETGVTQSPTHLIKTRGQQVTLRCSSQSGHNTVSWYQQALGQGPQFIFQYYREEENGRGNFPPRFSGLQFPNYSSELNVNALELDDSALYLCASSSAGTGFSPLHFGNGTRLTVT.

This clonotype was seen ten or more times. V is TRBV5-1 and J is TRBJ2-5, with D perhaps given as TRBD1 or TRBD2 (6 bases each). Germline V lookup: CDR1 SGHRS, CDR2 YFSETQ. The CDR3 is 15 amino acids. V lost 2 bases to trimming and J lost 1 base, with 12 bases between them. CDR3 amino acids: CASSFGTGAQETQYF. The CDR3 nucleotides read TGCGCCAGCAGCTTTGGGACGGGGGCCCAAGAGACCCAGTACTTC. Full variable domain (outside the CDR3, taken from reference TRBV5-1 and TRBJ2-5): KAGVTQTPRYLIKTRGQQVTLSCSPISGHRSVSWYQQTPGQGLQFLFEYFSETQRNKGNFPGRFSGRQFSNSRSEMNVSTLELGDSALYLCASSFGTGAQETQYFGPGTRLLVL.

This clonotype was recorded only once. The V gene is TRBV19, the J gene TRBJ1-5, with 8 bases fitting TRBD1. Per the germline V gene, CDR1 is LNHDA and CDR2 is SQIVND (reference sequence). The ends lost 3 bases at V and 4 bases at J; junction bases unmatched: 2. The CDR3 has 14 residues. This chain's CDR3 is CASSIDRGNQPQHF. For the CDR3, the DNA is TGTGCCAGTAGTATCGACAGGGGAAATCAGCCCCAGCATTTT.

V usage is TRBV2 and J usage is TRBJ2-5; 7 positions agree with TRBD2. The CDR3 is 12 amino acids. CDR1 is SNHLY, CDR2 FYNNEI, per germline. The trim removed 5 bases at V and 4 bases at J, leaving 1 base unmatched. CDR3 amino acids: CASSSSGETQYF. The CDR3 DNA is TGTGCCAGCAGTTCTAGCGGAGAGACCCAGTACTTC.

This chain joins TRBV25-1 and TRBJ1-3, with 7 bases that match TRBD1. CDR3 length equals 13 residues. With 9 bases clipped from V and 3 bases from J, the junction kept 5 bases outside the gene matches. Germline CDR1 and CDR2: MGHDK and SYGVNS. The CDR3 protein is CASQRQGGNTIYF. The CDR3 DNA reads as TGTGCCAGTCAGAGACAGGGTGGAAACACCATATATTTT.

This clonotype was picked up a small number of times. The chain recombines TRBV7-2 with TRBJ1-3, with no clear D. Germline CDR1 is SGHTA and CDR2 is FQGNSA. The CDR3 runs to 14 residues. Deletions cut 3 bases from V and 7 bases from J, with 13 bases between. The chain's CDR3 is CASSLYGEWNTIYF. The CDR3 bases are TGTGCCAGCAGCTTGTATGGGGAGTGGAACACCATATATTTT.

On this clonotype: A much larger clone lies one base from this, so it may be a read error. The chain recombines TRBV30 with TRBJ1-1; maybe TRBD1 (5 bases). Germline V gives CDR1 GTSNPN, CDR2 SVGIG (reference sequence). Trimming left V 8 bases short and J 1 base short, with 17 bases between. This CDR3 spans 14 amino acids. CDR3 DNA sequence: TGTGCCCGGGGGGGGGTTAGACCGAACACTGAAGCTTTCTTT. The encoded protein is CARGGVRPNTEAFF.

This clonotype rates as medium-sized. This chain connects TRBV6-5 to TRBJ2-1; 9 positions agree with TRBD2. The CDR3 contains 12 residues. The germline V gene encodes CDR1 MNHEY and CDR2 SVGAGI. The junction had 4 bases not matched to a gene; V was cut back by 6 bases and J by 10 bases. Here the CDR3 DNA reads TGTGCCAGCAGGTCGGGACTAGCCGAGCAGTTCTTC. Residues: CASRSGLAEQFF.